Listed below are T cell receptor beta chains from one sample, sequenced in a study of T cell responses to AZD1222 COVID-19 vaccine. Assay: immunoSEQ multiplex PCR; the TCRdb copy retains only in-frame clones and omits some. Of 95,000 to 100,000 clones in the sample, about 90% are singletons; the top ten hold 16%. This material consisted of peripheral blood, taken on day 0 of AZD1222 vaccination. These receptors all stem from an adult in good health. The CDR3 runs from the conserved cysteine through the conserved F or W. The D gene is left open where the match is weak. Expanded clones are given a class, and other clones once, few, many or no size at all.

j_call	clone_size	d_call	v_call	cdr3_nt	cdr3_aa
TRBJ2-1	NA	TRBD2	TRBV3-1/TRBV3-2	TGTGCCAGCAGCTGGGGACTAGCGGGAGTGGCTACATATGAGCAGTTCTTC	CASSWGLAGVATYEQFF
TRBJ1-2	NA	NA	TRBV28	TGTGCCAGCAGTTTTCAACAGCTTCGGGGCTATGGCTACACCTTC	CASSFQQLRGYGYTF
TRBJ1-1	NA	NA	TRBV4-1	TGCGCCAGCAGCCAACTCCCGCCGAGGCTCTCAGGGGAAGCTTTCTTT	CASSQLPPRLSGEAFF
TRBJ2-3	NA	TRBD1	TRBV6-4	TGTGCCAGCAGTGTCCAGGGGGCGGGAGATACGCAGTATTTT	CASSVQGAGDTQYF
TRBJ2-1	NA	TRBD2	TRBV6-5	TGTGCCAGCAGTCGTAGCGGGAGGGCCGGAAATGAGCAGTTCTTC	CASSRSGRAGNEQFF
TRBJ1-1	NA	TRBD1	TRBV7-9	TGTGCCAGCAGCAAGGACAGGGACACTGAAGCTTTCTTT	CASSKDRDTEAFF
TRBJ1-2	NA	NA	TRBV19	TGTGCCAGTACCCCAACGGGGGGGTCTAAAGGCTACACCTTC	CASTPTGGSKGYTF
TRBJ2-7	NA	NA	TRBV2	TGTGCCAGCAGTGAAGCGGAAGGGGCGACCTCCTACGAGCAGTACTTC	CASSEAEGATSYEQYF
TRBJ1-4	NA	NA	TRBV6-5	TGTGCCAGCAGTCGGGACCTCAATGAAAAACTGTTTTTT	CASSRDLNEKLFF
TRBJ2-7	NA	NA	TRBV10-3	TGTGCCATCAGTAGAAACAGGGTTAGCGAGCAGTACTTC	CAISRNRVSEQYF
TRBJ1-1	once	NA	TRBV14	TGTGCCAGCAGCCAAGCAAGGGCTGCCGGAGCTTTCTTT	CASSQARAAGAFF
TRBJ2-1	NA	NA	TRBV5-6	TGTGCCAGCAGCTTGGAGGCGCTTAGCTCCTACAATGAGCAGTTCTTC	CASSLEALSSYNEQFF
TRBJ2-5	NA	TRBD2	TRBV11-2	TGTGCCAGCAGCTTGGGGGGGACTAGCGGTAAAGAGACCCAGTACTTC	CASSLGGTSGKETQYF
TRBJ2-3	NA	NA	TRBV7-3	TGTGCCAGCAGCCCGGAGGTGGCGGATACGCAGTATTTT	CASSPEVADTQYF
TRBJ2-1	NA	TRBD2	TRBV10-2	TGCGCCAGCAGTGAGACCTGGACTAGCCTCGTCTACAATGAGCAGTTCTTC	CASSETWTSLVYNEQFF
TRBJ2-3	NA	TRBD1	TRBV5-1	TGCGCCAGCAAAACCGACAGGGCGGCAGATACGCAGTATTTT	CASKTDRAADTQYF
TRBJ1-5	NA	TRBD1	TRBV6-5	TGTGCCAGCAGACCCGGGACAGGGGGCGGTCAGCCCCAGCATTTT	CASRPGTGGGQPQHF
TRBJ2-7	NA	NA	TRBV10-3	TGTGCCATCAGTGCCAATTACGAGCAGTACTTC	CAISANYEQYF
TRBJ1-2	once	TRBD1	TRBV5-4	TGTGCCAGCAGCACCGACGGGACAGGATCCAGGTTTGGCTACACCTTC	CASSTDGTGSRFGYTF
TRBJ2-7	NA	TRBD2	TRBV27	TGTGCCAGCAGTTGGCTAGCGGGTCCCGCCTACGAGCAGTACTTC	CASSWLAGPAYEQYF
TRBJ1-1	NA	NA	TRBV24-1	TGTGCCACCAGTGCCTCAGGCAGGGAGGACACTGAAGCTTTCTTT	CATSASGREDTEAFF
TRBJ1-3	NA	TRBD1	TRBV28	TGTGCCAGCAGTTCTACAGGGGATGGAAACACCATATATTTT	CASSSTGDGNTIYF
TRBJ1-5	NA	TRBD1	TRBV3-1/TRBV3-2	TGTGCCAGCAGCCAGGGGACAGGGGATCAGCCCCAGCATTTT	CASSQGTGDQPQHF
TRBJ2-1	NA	TRBD2	TRBV11-2	TGTGCCAGCAGCTTAGATCGGAGCGGGAGAAATGAGCAGTTCTTC	CASSLDRSGRNEQFF
TRBJ1-5	NA	NA	TRBV7-9	TGTGCCAGCAGCCTGACAGGCGGGTATCAGCCCCAGCATTTT	CASSLTGGYQPQHF
TRBJ1-3	few	TRBD1	TRBV3-1/TRBV3-2	TGTGCCAGCAGGGGGGGACAGTCTATTGGAAACACCATATATTTT	CASRGGQSIGNTIYF
TRBJ2-5	NA	NA	TRBV18	TGTGCCAGCTCACCGGCTAGCGCTAAAGAGACCCAGTACTTC	CASSPASAKETQYF
TRBJ2-1	NA	TRBD1	TRBV2	TGTGCCAGCAGTACTACAGGGGTTCGGGAGTTCTTC	CASSTTGVREFF
TRBJ1-5	NA	TRBD1	TRBV6-1	TGTGCCAGCAGTGAAGGGACAGGGGGTCAGCCCCAGCATTTT	CASSEGTGGQPQHF